This T cell receptor (beta chain) stems from a study of T cell responses to AZD1222 COVID-19 vaccine. Using immunoSEQ multiplex PCR, the repertoire was profiled, and TCRdb retains in-frame clones only, with some absent. This sample has about 75,000 clones; roughly 87% occur once, and the top ten carry more than 15%. Doses given second, at about 4 or about 12 weeks, were pooled. The CDR3 has 14 residues. With 8 bases clipped from V and 4 bases from J, the junction kept 9 bases outside the gene matches. Germline-derived CDR1 and CDR2 are MDHEN and SYDVKM. As for this clone: Its matching antigen is unknown.

Study findings and constraints: Females outnumbered males among donors, who were mostly white British; clonal diversity was possibly underestimated. Vaccine-associated CD4 TCRs ranged over spike, dominating at 160-218 and 743-854.

The clonotype originates from an adult who received the AZD1222 COVID-19 vaccine. The rearrangement joins TRBV28 to TRBJ1-1; TRBD1 matches 8 bases. The sample here was peripheral blood, taken 28 days after the second AZD1222 dose. CDR3 bases: TGTGCCAGCGCCACCACAGGGGGAGGCACTGAAGCTTTCTTT. It is translated as CASATTGGGTEAFF.